The 6 T cell receptor beta chains below come from one sample, sequenced in a study of blood T cell repertoires in COVID-19. The assay was immunoSEQ multiplex PCR, and TCRdb's table has in-frame clones only and misses some. The table includes 200,000 to 300,000 clones, more than 70% detected once. Sequenced sample: PBMCs or T cells enriched from blood (not recorded which). All receptors come from a woman aged 40 to 50 with acute COVID-19.

The chain carries TRBV6-2 or TRBV6-3 and TRBJ1-1; a possible D gene is TRBD1 (5 bases). V lost 6 bases and J 0 bases, leaving 17 bases between the germline ends. The germline gives CDR1 MNHEY, CDR2 SVGEGT. The CDR3 totals 16 residues. CDR3 loop: CASSNPQGMLNTEAFF. CDR3 DNA sequence: TGTGCCAGCAGCAACCCCCAGGGAATGTTGAACACTGAAGCTTTCTTT.

V gene TRBV19 combines with J gene TRBJ2-1, with a weak D call TRBD2 (5 bases). The V end was cut by 7 bases, the J end by 0 bases, with 10 bases between. The CDR3 extends over 14 amino acids. The germline V gene has CDR1 LNHDA and CDR2 SQIVND (reference sequence). CDR3 loop: CASKADLSYNEQFF. The CDR3 nucleotides read TGTGCCAGTAAAGCGGACCTCTCCTACAATGAGCAGTTCTTC.

The CDR3 is CASSDSSLAKNIQYF. DNA of the CDR3: TGTGCCAGCAGCGACAGTTCACTAGCCAAAAACATTCAGTACTTC. The genes are TRBV5-5 and TRBJ2-4; TRBD1 might be the D (5 bases). Between the trimmed V and J ends, which lost 4 bases and 0 bases, there was a span of 11 bases. This CDR3 has 15 residues. Germline V lookup: CDR1 SGHKS, CDR2 YYEKEE (reference sequence).

The chain joins TRBV18 to TRBJ1-2; tentatively, D is TRBD1 (6 bases). Germline assignment: CDR1 KGHSH and CDR2 LQKENI. The CDR3 extends over 14 amino acids. Trimming cost V 3 bases and J 1 base, with 9 bases left between them. CDR3 region: CASSPDSLNYGYTF. The CDR3 nucleotides read TGTGCCAGCTCACCGGACAGCCTTAACTATGGCTACACCTTC.

The genes are TRBV10-2 and TRBJ1-6, with D uncertain. Germline CDR1 and CDR2: WSHSY and SAAADI. This CDR3 has 14 amino acids. The germline V and J ends were trimmed by 2 bases and 7 bases, with 9 bases remaining between them. This CDR3 is CASSEQALNSPLHF. CDR3 DNA: TGCGCCAGCAGTGAGCAGGCCCTGAATTCACCCCTCCACTTT.

This sequence joins TRBV10-3 and TRBJ1-3, with D maybe TRBD1 (5 bases). CDR1 is ENHRY and CDR2 is SYGVKD in the germline V gene. V was pared by 0 bases and J by 0 bases, with 9 bases between. CDR3 length equals 16 residues. In nucleotides, the CDR3 is TGTGCCATCAGTGAGTCGGCAGGGAACTCTGGAAACACCATATATTTT. Its translation is CAISESAGNSGNTIYF.